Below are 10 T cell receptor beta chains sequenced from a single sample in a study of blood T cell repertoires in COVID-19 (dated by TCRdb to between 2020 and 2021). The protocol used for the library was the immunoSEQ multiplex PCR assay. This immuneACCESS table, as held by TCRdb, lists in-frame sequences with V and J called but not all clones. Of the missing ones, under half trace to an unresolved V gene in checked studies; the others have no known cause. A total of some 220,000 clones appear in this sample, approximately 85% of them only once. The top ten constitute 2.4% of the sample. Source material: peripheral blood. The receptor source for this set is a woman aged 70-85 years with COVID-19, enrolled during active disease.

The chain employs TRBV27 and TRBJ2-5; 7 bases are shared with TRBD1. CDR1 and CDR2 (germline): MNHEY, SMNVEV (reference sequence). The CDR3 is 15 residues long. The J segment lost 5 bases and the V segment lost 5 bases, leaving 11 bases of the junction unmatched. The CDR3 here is CASSPRQGLWETQYF. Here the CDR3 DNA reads TGTGCCAGCAGTCCGAGACAGGGCCTGTGGGAGACCCAGTACTTC.

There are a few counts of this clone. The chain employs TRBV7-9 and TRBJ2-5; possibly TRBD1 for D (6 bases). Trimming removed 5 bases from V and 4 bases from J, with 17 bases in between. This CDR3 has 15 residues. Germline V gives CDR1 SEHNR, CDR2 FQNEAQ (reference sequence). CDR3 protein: CASSPGPWGRETQYF. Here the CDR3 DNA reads TGTGCCAGCAGCCCGGGACCTTGGGGGCGAGAGACCCAGTACTTC.

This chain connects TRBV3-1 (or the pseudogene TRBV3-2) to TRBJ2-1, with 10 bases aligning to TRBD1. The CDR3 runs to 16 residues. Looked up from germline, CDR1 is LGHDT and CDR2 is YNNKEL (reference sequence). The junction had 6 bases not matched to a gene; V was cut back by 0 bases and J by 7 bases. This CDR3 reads CASSQDMGQGRNEQFF. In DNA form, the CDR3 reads TGTGCCAGCAGCCAAGATATGGGACAGGGGCGGAATGAGCAGTTCTTC.

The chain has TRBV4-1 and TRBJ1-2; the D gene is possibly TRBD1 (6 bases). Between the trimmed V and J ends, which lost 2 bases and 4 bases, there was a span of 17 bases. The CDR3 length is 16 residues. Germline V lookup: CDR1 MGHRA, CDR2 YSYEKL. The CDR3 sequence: CASSQIYRDRFYGYTF. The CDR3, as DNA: TGCGCCAGCAGCCAAATCTACAGGGACCGCTTCTATGGCTACACCTTC.

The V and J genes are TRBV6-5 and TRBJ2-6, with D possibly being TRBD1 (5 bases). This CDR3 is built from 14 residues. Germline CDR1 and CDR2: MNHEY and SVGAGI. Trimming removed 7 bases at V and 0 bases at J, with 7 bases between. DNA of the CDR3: TGTGCCAGCACCGACAGCTCTGGGGCCAACGTCCTGACTTTC. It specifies CASTDSSGANVLTF.

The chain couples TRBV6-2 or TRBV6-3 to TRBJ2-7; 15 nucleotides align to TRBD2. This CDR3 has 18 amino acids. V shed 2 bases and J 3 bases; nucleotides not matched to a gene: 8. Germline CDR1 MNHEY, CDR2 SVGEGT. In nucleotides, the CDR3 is TGTGCCAGCAGTTACCCGGGACTAGCGGGAGGACAGAACTACGAGCAGTACTTC. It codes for CASSYPGLAGGQNYEQYF.

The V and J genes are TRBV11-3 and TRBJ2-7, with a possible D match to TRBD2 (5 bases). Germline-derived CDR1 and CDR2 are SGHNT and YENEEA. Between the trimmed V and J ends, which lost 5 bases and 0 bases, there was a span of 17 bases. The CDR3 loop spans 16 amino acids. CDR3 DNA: TGTGCCAGCAGCCGCGGGCCAACCCCTGACTCCTACGAGCAGTACTTC. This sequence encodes CASSRGPTPDSYEQYF.

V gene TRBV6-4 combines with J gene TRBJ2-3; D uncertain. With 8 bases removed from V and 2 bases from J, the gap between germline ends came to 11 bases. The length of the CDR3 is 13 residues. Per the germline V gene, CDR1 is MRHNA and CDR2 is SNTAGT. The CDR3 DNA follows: TGTGCCAGCGCGGCAGAGGTCACAGATACGCAGTATTTT. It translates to CASAAEVTDTQYF.

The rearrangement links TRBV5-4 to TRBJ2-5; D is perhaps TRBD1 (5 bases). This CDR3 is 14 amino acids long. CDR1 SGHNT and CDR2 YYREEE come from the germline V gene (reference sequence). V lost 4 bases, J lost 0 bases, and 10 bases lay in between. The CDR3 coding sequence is TGTGCCAGCAGCCGTGACAGTAACCAAGAGACCCAGTACTTC. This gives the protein CASSRDSNQETQYF.

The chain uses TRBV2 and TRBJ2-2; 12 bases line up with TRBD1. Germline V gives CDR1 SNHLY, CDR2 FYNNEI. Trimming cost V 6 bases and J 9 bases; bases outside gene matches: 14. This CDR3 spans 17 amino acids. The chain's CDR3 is CASSPRTGTGGSRELFF. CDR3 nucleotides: TGTGCCAGCAGCCCCCGAACCGGGACAGGGGGCTCCCGGGAGCTGTTTTTT.